The TCR beta chain described here comes from a study of memory CD4+ T cells and cytomegalovirus serostatus. In the study overall: Of the healthy Belgian adults, eight or nine were CMV seropositive and 24 seronegative. Study-wide results and limits: Of under 200 reported CMV TCRbeta sequences, 55 to 80 were found in memory CD4+ repertoires.

Only a few counts were recorded for this clone. The antigen remains unidentified. Original handling: After removing out-of-frame reads, 2 million to 2.5 million distinct TCRbeta sequences remained. Libraries were prepared by immunoSEQ multiplex PCR; TCRdb keeps only in-frame clonotypes and omits some of them. V and J calls and clone size are copied from that table; D and trimming were computed from the DNA. The profile shows around 84,000 clones, 65% to 85% of them singletons. CDR1 is SGHTA, CDR2 FQGNSA, per germline. This CDR3 has 13 residues. V dropped 6 bases and J dropped 5 bases, with 10 bases sitting between them. The sort gate was single viable CD3+CD4+CD8-CD45RO+ cells for memory CD4+ T cells. CD4+ T cells were isolated by positive magnetic selection.

The chain joins TRBV7-2 to TRBJ2-2; tentatively, D is TRBD1 (6 bases). The receptor's source is an adult in good health and CMV-seronegative. Sequencing was performed on memory CD4+ T cells from blood. CDR3 region: CASSPQGTGELFF. CDR3 nucleotide sequence: TGTGCCAGCAGTCCACAGGGAACCGGGGAGCTGTTTTTT.